This T cell receptor (beta chain) was captured in a study of T cells in Graves' hyperthyroidism and ophthalmopathy. Findings and limits, study-wide: A model using 13 V-J features told ophthalmopathy apart from stable hyperthyroidism. The blood repertoire included most of the expanded thyroid clonotypes above 0.001.

Concerning this clonotype itself: Its antigen is not identified.

The source material, RNA transcripts, was used to amplify TCR beta CDR3 regions. The study used the HTBI primer set for a first-round RT-PCR of the TCR CDR3. TCRdb itself ran the multiplex PCR reads through MiXCR, one entry per CDR3 protein. The data show around 350,000 distinct CDR3 sequences, with about 18% seen just once and about 3.7% held by the top ten. Trimming took off 0 bases at V and 4 bases at J, with 11 bases between the two ends. The germline CDR1 and CDR2 sequences are SGHRS and YFSETQ. This CDR3 has 14 residues. The sequence was obtained from a woman between 18 and 30 years old with Graves' hyperthyroidism. This rearrangement joins TRBV5-1 to TRBJ2-7; tentatively, D is TRBD1 (5 bases). The sequencing sample was made of blood. Here the CDR3 DNA reads TGCGCCAGCAGCTTGGACAGGTCCCAATACGAGCAGTACTTC. Encoded protein: CASSLDRSQYEQYF.